This passage covers 29 T cell receptor beta chains from one sample sequenced in a study of blood T cell repertoires in COVID-19. Using immunoSEQ multiplex PCR, the repertoire was profiled, and TCRdb retains in-frame clones only, with some absent. The data show 120,000 or so clones, just under 80% seen once. The sequencing sample was made of peripheral blood. These receptors were taken from a human donor in a cohort sampled during active COVID-19.

The J gene is TRBJ1-2, the V gene TRBV15; D perhaps matches TRBD1 (5 bases). Between the trimmed V and J ends, which lost 0 bases and 7 bases, there was a span of 9 bases. CDR3 length equals 13 residues. Germline lookup yields CDR1 LNHNV and CDR2 YYDKDF (reference sequence). DNA for the CDR3: TGTGCCACCAGCAGAGACAGGGAAAGTGGCTACACCTTC. It encodes CATSRDRESGYTF. Full variable domain (rest looked up from reference TRBV15 and TRBJ1-2): DAMVIQNPRYQVTQFGKPVTLSCSQTLNHNVMYWYQQKSSQAPKLLFHYYDKDFNNEADTPDNFQSRRPNTSFCFLDIRSPGLGDTAMYLCATSRDRESGYTFGSGTRLTVV.

This chain connects TRBV28 to TRBJ2-5; 10 bases are shared with TRBD1. The CDR3 has 15 residues. Germline V gene data show CDR1 as MDHEN and CDR2 as SYDVKM. The trim removed 7 bases at V and 3 bases at J, leaving 8 bases unmatched. The CDR3 nucleotides are TGTGCCAGCAAAGATCGGGACAGGGGTAAAGAGACCCAGTACTTC. Residues: CASKDRDRGKETQYF.

V is TRBV7-9 and J is TRBJ1-2; D possibly corresponds to TRBD1 (5 bases). Looked up from germline, CDR1 is SEHNR and CDR2 is FQNEAQ (reference sequence). The V end lost 4 bases, the J end lost 1 base, and 16 bases lay between the germline ends. The CDR3 loop spans 16 amino acids. In DNA form, the CDR3 reads TGTGCCAGCAGCTCCGGACTACTACAGGTTAACTATGGCTACACCTTC. Encoded protein: CASSSGLLQVNYGYTF.

This clone is a singleton in its sample. This chain links TRBV5-6 with TRBJ2-5; 7 bases fit TRBD1. The CDR3 is made up of 14 amino acids. The germline gives CDR1 SGHDT, CDR2 YYEEEE. J gave up 2 bases and V 2 bases, and 3 bases lay outside the gene matches. CDR3 sequence reads: CASSFGTDQETQYF. The CDR3 DNA reads as TGTGCCAGCAGCTTCGGGACAGATCAAGAGACCCAGTACTTC.

The chain links TRBV6-5 to TRBJ2-1; 8 nucleotides line up with TRBD2. The V gene end was trimmed by 8 bases and the J gene end by 2 bases; junction bases not matched to a gene: 8. Germline assignment: CDR1 MNHEY and CDR2 SVGAGI. This CDR3 has 15 residues. The CDR3 DNA follows: TGTGCCAGCGTACGCACTAGCGGAACCTACAATGAGCAGTTCTTC. Its protein product is CASVRTSGTYNEQFF.

This clone appeared a single time. The chain employs TRBV19 and TRBJ1-1; no reliable D call. Germline CDR1 is LNHDA and CDR2 is SQIVND (reference sequence). The CDR3 spans 14 residues. Trimming took 3 bases from V and 5 from J, leaving 13 bases between them. CDR3 bases: TGTGCCAGTAGTATTTCTCCCTTCGGGACTGAAGCTTTCTTT. It yields the protein CASSISPFGTEAFF.

The J gene is TRBJ2-4, the V gene TRBV28, with 13 bases identical to TRBD2. The CDR3 is 17 residues long. CDR1 and CDR2 from the germline V gene are MDHEN and SYDVKM. V dropped 6 bases and J dropped 1; count of bases not matched to a gene: 6. The CDR3 reads CASSKGLAGAAKNIQYF. CDR3 bases: TGTGCCAGCAGCAAAGGACTAGCGGGAGCTGCCAAAAACATTCAGTACTTC.

The CDR3 loop is CASSIKWQGQPQHF. The CDR3 nucleotides are TGTGCCAGTAGTATTAAGTGGCAGGGTCAGCCCCAGCATTTT. The chain recombines TRBV19 with TRBJ1-5; a weak D match, TRBD1 (5 bases). The germline V gene has CDR1 LNHDA and CDR2 SQIVND (reference sequence). The CDR3 consists of 14 residues. V was cut by 3 bases and J by 6 bases, with 12 bases left in between.

The V and J genes are TRBV10-3 and TRBJ2-5; 8 positions agree with TRBD2. The trim removed 3 bases at V and 5 bases at J, leaving 14 bases unmatched. Germline V gene data show CDR1 as ENHRY and CDR2 as SYGVKD. There are 17 residues in the CDR3. The CDR3 spells CAISDFRQRGSRETQYF. The CDR3 region has the DNA TGTGCCATCAGTGATTTTCGCCAGCGGGGGAGCAGGGAGACCCAGTACTTC.

The chain links TRBV5-1 to TRBJ2-3; maybe TRBD2 (6 bases). Germline-derived CDR1 and CDR2 are SGHRS and YFSETQ. The CDR3 has 16 amino acids. Trimming took off 0 bases at V and 2 bases at J, with 13 bases between the two ends. The CDR3 reads CASSLGLVSHTDTQYF. CDR3 coding DNA: TGCGCCAGCAGCTTGGGACTAGTTTCCCACACAGATACGCAGTATTTT.

This clone was seen once. V is TRBV28 and J is TRBJ2-2; 8 bases align to TRBD1. Germline V gene sequence: CDR1 MDHEN, CDR2 SYDVKM. This CDR3 has 14 amino acids. Losses at the gene ends were 7 bases for V and 5 bases for J; bases not matched to a gene: 6. CDR3 DNA sequence: TGTGCCAGCAATGGACAGGGAGCAACCGGGGAGCTGTTTTTT. Translating gives CASNGQGATGELFF.

The chain carries TRBV19 and TRBJ1-2, with D tentatively TRBD1 (6 bases). Germline assignment: CDR1 LNHDA and CDR2 SQIVND (reference sequence). V lost 7 bases, J lost 8 bases, and 14 bases lay in between. The CDR3 spans 12 residues. The CDR3 DNA reads as TGTGCCAGTACCTACAGGGCCGGCGGCTACACCTTC. Its protein is CASTYRAGGYTF.

CDR3 bases: TGCGCCAGCAGCTTGGGTACTAGCAGTTCGCCCGGGGAGCTGTTTTTT. This translates into CASSLGTSSSPGELFF. The chain carries TRBV5-1 and TRBJ2-2; a possible D gene is TRBD2 (6 bases). V was pared by 0 bases and J by 6 bases, with 15 bases between. Germline CDR1 SGHRS, CDR2 YFSETQ. There are 16 residues in the CDR3.

The chain links TRBV9 to TRBJ2-3, with 8 bases identical to TRBD2. Germline V gives CDR1 SGDLS, CDR2 YYNGEE. The CDR3 extends over 16 amino acids. The trim removed 0 bases at V and 0 bases at J, leaving 3 bases unmatched. The CDR3 bases are TGTGCCAGCAGCGTAGGCGCTAGCGGGAGCACAGATACGCAGTATTTT. Protein sequence: CASSVGASGSTDTQYF.

This chain joins TRBV9 and TRBJ1-3, with D uncertain. V was shortened by 4 bases and J by 2 bases, with 10 bases between the two germline ends. From germline, CDR1 is SGDLS and CDR2 YYNGEE. This CDR3 spans 14 amino acids. The CDR3 here is CASSLAGAGNTIYF. DNA of the CDR3: TGTGCCAGCAGCCTCGCCGGGGCTGGAAACACCATATATTTT.

The V and J genes are TRBV7-2 and TRBJ2-7, with a possible D match to TRBD1 (6 bases). The V end lost 0 bases, the J end lost 2 bases, and 11 bases lay between the germline ends. Germline V gene lookup returns CDR1 SGHTA and CDR2 FQGNSA. The CDR3 extends over 15 amino acids. The CDR3 sequence: CASSLAAGTTYEQYF. In nucleotides, the CDR3 is TGTGCCAGCAGCTTAGCGGCCGGGACAACCTACGAGCAGTACTTC.

V and J are TRBV6-5 and TRBJ2-7; TRBD1 aligns across 11 bases. J lost 2 bases, V lost 6 bases, and 6 bases had no gene match. This CDR3 comprises 15 residues. Germline assignment: CDR1 MNHEY and CDR2 SVGAGI. DNA for the CDR3: TGTGCCAGCAGAGCCCCGGGACAGGGGGCCTACGAGCAGTACTTC. Its translation is CASRAPGQGAYEQYF.

This chain connects TRBV18 to TRBJ1-6; D gene uncertain. CDR1 is KGHSH, CDR2 LQKENI, per germline. This CDR3 contains 13 residues. Trimming stripped 2 bases from V and 7 bases from J, with 6 bases between. This CDR3 reads CASSPIENSPLHF. Here the CDR3 DNA reads TGTGCCAGCTCACCAATCGAGAATTCACCCCTCCACTTT.

The gene calls are TRBV18 and TRBJ2-7; maybe TRBD1 (6 bases). The V gene's germline CDR1 is KGHSH and CDR2 LQKENI. The CDR3 runs 14 residues. V was trimmed by 3 bases and J by 3 bases, leaving 12 bases between them. The CDR3 DNA reads as TGTGCCAGCTCACCTATCCAGACAGGCTACGAGCAGTACTTC. As protein: CASSPIQTGYEQYF.

This chain joins TRBV6-2 or TRBV6-3 and TRBJ1-4, with no clear D. Trimming cost V 5 bases and J 8 bases, with 15 bases left between them. This CDR3 has 14 amino acids. The germline V gene has CDR1 MNHEY and CDR2 SVGEGT. This CDR3 reads CASSPSGRGEKLFF. As DNA, the CDR3 is TGTGCCAGCAGTCCCTCGGGCCGGGGAGAAAAACTGTTTTTT.

This chain links TRBV6-5 with TRBJ1-4; TRBD1 agrees at 10 bases. V lost 0 bases to trimming and J lost 6 bases; unmatched junction nucleotides: 4. Germline-derived CDR1 and CDR2 are MNHEY and SVGAGI. This CDR3 is 16 amino acids long. CDR3 coding DNA: TGTGCCAGCAGTTACTCGATGGACAGGGGGGATGAAAAACTGTTTTTT. This gives the protein CASSYSMDRGDEKLFF.

V usage is TRBV5-4 and J usage is TRBJ2-2; D is uncertain. The CDR3 is 15 amino acids. The germline gives CDR1 SGHNT, CDR2 YYREEE (reference sequence). V was pared by 3 bases and J by 5 bases, with 14 bases between. CDR3 sequence: CASSSLSRRTGELFF. The CDR3, as DNA: TGTGCCAGCAGCTCTCTCTCCCGTCGGACCGGGGAGCTGTTTTTT.

This chain uses TRBV19 with TRBJ1-2; 7 bases agree with TRBD1. The length of the CDR3 is 14 residues. Trimming removed 7 bases from V and 3 bases from J; junction bases left unmatched: 8. Germline CDR1 and CDR2: LNHDA and SQIVND (reference sequence). CDR3 loop: CASTETGRDYGYTF. CDR3 sequence (DNA): TGTGCCAGTACCGAGACAGGGCGGGACTATGGCTACACCTTC.

V is TRBV11-2 and J is TRBJ1-1; 8 bases are a match to TRBD1. The junction had 11 bases not matched to a gene; V was cut back by 3 bases and J by 5 bases. This CDR3 has 16 amino acids. CDR1 and CDR2 from the germline V gene are SGHAT and FQNNGV. The CDR3 nucleotides are TGTGCCAGCAGCTTTAGTTCGCAGGGGGCGGGAACTGAAGCTTTCTTT. Translating it yields CASSFSSQGAGTEAFF.

The V call is TRBV7-2, the J call TRBJ2-5, with 9 bases matching TRBD2. The junction had 5 bases not matched to a gene; V was cut back by 1 base and J by 2 bases. Germline values: CDR1 SGHTA, CDR2 FQGNSA. The CDR3 runs to 16 residues. The CDR3 loop is CASSLGTTSGQETQYF. The CDR3 DNA sequence: TGTGCCAGCAGCTTAGGGACGACTAGCGGACAAGAGACCCAGTACTTC.

The chain is built from TRBV6-5 and TRBJ2-5, with D perhaps matching TRBD1 (6 bases). Germline CDR1 and CDR2: MNHEY and SVGAGI. This CDR3 contains 15 residues. Between the trimmed V and J ends, which lost 8 bases and 4 bases, there was a span of 20 bases. The CDR3 here is CASAFRGGNTETQYF. DNA of the CDR3: TGTGCCAGCGCCTTCAGGGGCGGCAATACAGAGACCCAGTACTTC.

V gene TRBV24-1 combines with J gene TRBJ1-2, with D possibly being TRBD1 (6 bases). Germline CDR1 reads KGHDR; CDR2 reads SFDVKD. The CDR3 contains 14 residues. This CDR3 is CVETTDRRGGGYTF. DNA of the CDR3: TGTGTCGAAACTACAGACAGGCGCGGGGGCGGCTACACCTTC.

This clone was seen a few times. The rearrangement uses TRBV10-2 and TRBJ2-7, with a tentative D call TRBD2 (5 bases). This CDR3 spans 12 amino acids. Germline V gives CDR1 WSHSY, CDR2 SAAADI. The V end lost 3 bases, the J end lost 6 bases, and 9 bases lay between the germline ends. CDR3: CASSEQLAEQYF. The CDR3 nucleotides read TGCGCCAGCAGTGAACAGCTAGCCGAGCAGTACTTC.

In the case of this clone: The junction does not match germline at one end; this may be a read error. The chain uses TRBV28 and TRBJ1-2; a possible D gene is TRBD1 (5 bases). The CDR3 is 12 amino acids. Germline values: CDR1 MDHEN, CDR2 SYDVKM. CDR3 loop: CASSLGIGGEDF. The CDR3 DNA sequence: TGTGCCAGCAGTTTGGGGATTGGGGGGGAGGACTTC.